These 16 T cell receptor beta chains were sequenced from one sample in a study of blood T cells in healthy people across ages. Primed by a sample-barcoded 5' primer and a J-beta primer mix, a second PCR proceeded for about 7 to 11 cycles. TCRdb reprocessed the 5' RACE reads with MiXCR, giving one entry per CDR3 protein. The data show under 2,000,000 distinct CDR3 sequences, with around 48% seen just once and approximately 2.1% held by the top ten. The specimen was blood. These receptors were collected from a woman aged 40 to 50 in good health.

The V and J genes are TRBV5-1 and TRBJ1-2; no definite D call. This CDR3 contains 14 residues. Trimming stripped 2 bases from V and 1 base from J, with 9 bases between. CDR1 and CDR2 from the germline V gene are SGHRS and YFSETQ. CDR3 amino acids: CASSFQDFNYGYTF. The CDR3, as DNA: TGCGCCAGCAGCTTTCAGGACTTTAACTATGGCTACACCTTC. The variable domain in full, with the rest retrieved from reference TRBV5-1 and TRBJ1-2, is KAGVTQTPRYLIKTRGQQVTLSCSPISGHRSVSWYQQTPGQGLQFLFEYFSETQRNKGNFPGRFSGRQFSNSRSEMNVSTLELGDSALYLCASSFQDFNYGYTFGSGTRLTVV.

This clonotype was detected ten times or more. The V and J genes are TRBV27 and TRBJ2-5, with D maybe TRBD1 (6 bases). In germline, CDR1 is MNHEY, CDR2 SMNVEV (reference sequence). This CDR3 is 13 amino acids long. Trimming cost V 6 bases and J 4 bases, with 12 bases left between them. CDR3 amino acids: CASSLTGLETQYF. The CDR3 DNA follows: TGTGCCAGCAGCTTAACAGGGTTAGAGACCCAGTACTTC.

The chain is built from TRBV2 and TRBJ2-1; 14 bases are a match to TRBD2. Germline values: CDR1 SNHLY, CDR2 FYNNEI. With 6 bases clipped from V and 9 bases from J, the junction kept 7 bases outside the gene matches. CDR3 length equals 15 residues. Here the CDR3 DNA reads TGTGCCAGCAGGCTGACTAGCGGGGGGGCATCTGAGCAGTTCTTC. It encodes CASRLTSGGASEQFF.

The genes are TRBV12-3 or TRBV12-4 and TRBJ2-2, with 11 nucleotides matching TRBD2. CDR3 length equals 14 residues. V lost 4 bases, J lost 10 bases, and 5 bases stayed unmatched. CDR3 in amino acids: CASSSGLAETELFF. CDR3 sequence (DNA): TGTGCCAGCAGTTCGGGACTAGCGGAGACGGAGCTGTTTTTT.

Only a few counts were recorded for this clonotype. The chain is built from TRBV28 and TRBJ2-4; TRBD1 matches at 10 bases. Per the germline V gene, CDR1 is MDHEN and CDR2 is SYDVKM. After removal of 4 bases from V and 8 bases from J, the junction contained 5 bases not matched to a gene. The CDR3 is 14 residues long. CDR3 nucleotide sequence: TGTGCCAGCAGTTCACTGACAGGGGGCCACATTCAGTACTTC. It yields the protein CASSSLTGGHIQYF.

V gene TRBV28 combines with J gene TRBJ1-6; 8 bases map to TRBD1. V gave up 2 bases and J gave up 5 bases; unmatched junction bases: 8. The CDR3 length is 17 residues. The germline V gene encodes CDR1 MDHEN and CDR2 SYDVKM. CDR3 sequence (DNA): TGTGCCAGCAGTTTAAGGGTGTGGGACAGGCATAATTCACCCCTCCACTTT. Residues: CASSLRVWDRHNSPLHF.

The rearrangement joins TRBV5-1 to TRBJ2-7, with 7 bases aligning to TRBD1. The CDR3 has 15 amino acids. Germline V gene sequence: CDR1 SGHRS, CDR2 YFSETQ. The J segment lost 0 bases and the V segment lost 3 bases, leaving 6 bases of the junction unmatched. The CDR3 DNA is TGCGCCAGCAGCTGGGCCGGGACAGCCTCCTACGAGCAGTACTTC. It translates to CASSWAGTASYEQYF.

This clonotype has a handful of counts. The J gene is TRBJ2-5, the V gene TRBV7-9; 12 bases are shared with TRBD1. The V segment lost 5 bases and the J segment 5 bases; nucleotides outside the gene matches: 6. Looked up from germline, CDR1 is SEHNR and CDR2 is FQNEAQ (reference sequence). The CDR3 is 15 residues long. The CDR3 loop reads CASSRGGTGGETQYF. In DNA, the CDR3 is TGTGCCAGCAGCCGCGGCGGGACAGGGGGCGAGACCCAGTACTTC. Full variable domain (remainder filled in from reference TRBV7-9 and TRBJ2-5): DTGVSQNPRHKITKRGQNVTFRCDPISEHNRLYWYRQTLGQGPEFLTYFQNEAQLEKSRLLSDRFSAERPKGSFSTLEIQRTEQGDSAMYLCASSRGGTGGETQYFGPGTRLLVL.

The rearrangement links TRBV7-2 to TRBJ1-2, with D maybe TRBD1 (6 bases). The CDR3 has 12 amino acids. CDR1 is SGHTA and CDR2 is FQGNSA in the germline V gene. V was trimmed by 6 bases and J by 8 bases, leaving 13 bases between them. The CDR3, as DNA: TGTGCCAGCAGTAATACAGGGAAAGGCTACACCTTC. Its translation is CASSNTGKGYTF.

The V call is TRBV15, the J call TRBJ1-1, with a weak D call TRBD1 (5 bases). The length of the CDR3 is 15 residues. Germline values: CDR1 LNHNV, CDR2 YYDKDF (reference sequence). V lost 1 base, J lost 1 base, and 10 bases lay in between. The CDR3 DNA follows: TGTGCCACCAGCAGAGGAGGGGCTTGGAACACTGAAGCTTTCTTT. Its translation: CATSRGGAWNTEAFF.

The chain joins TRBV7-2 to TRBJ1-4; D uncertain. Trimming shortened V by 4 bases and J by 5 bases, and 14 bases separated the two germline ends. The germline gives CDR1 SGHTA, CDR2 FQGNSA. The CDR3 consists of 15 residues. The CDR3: CASSSGGYPNEKLFF. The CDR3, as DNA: TGTGCCAGCAGCTCCGGCGGCTATCCCAATGAAAAACTGTTTTTT.

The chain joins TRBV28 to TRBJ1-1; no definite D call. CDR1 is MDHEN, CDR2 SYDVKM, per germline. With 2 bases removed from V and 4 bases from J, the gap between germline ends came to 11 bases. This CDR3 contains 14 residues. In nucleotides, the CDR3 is TGTGCCAGCAGTTTAATCGGGGAGGCCACTGAAGCTTTCTTT. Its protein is CASSLIGEATEAFF.

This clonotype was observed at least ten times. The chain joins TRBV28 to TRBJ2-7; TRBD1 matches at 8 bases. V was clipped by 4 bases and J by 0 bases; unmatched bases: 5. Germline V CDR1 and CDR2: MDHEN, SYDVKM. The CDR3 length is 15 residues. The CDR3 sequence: CASSSGGTGSYEQYF. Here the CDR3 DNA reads TGTGCCAGCAGTTCAGGCGGGACAGGCTCCTACGAGCAGTACTTC.

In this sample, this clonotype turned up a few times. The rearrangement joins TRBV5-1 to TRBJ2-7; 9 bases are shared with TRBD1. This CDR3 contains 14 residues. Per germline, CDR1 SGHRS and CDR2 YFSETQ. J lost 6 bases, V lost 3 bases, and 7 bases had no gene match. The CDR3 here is CASSSGDRDREQYF. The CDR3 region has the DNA TGCGCCAGCAGCTCGGGGGACAGGGACCGCGAGCAGTACTTC.

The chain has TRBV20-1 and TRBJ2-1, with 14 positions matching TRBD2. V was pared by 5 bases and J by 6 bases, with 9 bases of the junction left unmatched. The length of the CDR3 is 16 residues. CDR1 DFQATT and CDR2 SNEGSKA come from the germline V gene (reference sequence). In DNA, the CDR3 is TGCAGTGCTCCTCGACTAGCGGGGGGGCCTCCCAATGAGCAGTTCTTC. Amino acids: CSAPRLAGGPPNEQFF.

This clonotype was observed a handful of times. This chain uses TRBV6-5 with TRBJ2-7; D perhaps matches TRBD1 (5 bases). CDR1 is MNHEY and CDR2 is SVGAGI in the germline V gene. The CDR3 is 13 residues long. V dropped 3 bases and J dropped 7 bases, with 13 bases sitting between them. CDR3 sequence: CASSYLRSGEQYF. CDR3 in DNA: TGTGCCAGCAGTTATCTAAGGTCAGGGGAGCAGTACTTC.